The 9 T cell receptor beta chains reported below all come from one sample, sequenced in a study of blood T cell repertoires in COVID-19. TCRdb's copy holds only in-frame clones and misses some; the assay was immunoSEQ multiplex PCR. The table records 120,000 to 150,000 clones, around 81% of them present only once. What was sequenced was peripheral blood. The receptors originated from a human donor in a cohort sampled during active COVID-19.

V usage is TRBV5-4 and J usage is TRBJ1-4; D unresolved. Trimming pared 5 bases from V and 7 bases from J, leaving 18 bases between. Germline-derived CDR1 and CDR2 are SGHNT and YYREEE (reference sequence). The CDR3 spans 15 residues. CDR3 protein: CASSYNTARGEKLFF. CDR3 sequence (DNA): TGTGCCAGCAGTTATAACACGGCCCGGGGTGAAAAACTGTTTTTT.

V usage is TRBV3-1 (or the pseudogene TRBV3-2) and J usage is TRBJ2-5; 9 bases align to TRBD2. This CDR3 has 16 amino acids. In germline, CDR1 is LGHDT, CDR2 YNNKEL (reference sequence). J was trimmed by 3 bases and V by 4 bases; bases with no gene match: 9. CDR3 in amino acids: CASSRYAGGSKETQYF. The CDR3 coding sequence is TGTGCCAGCAGCCGGTACGCGGGAGGGTCCAAAGAGACCCAGTACTTC.

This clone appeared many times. The CDR3 here is CASSPAGGTGIDGYTF. The CDR3, as DNA: TGTGCCAGCAGCCCTGCGGGGGGGACAGGCATTGATGGCTACACCTTC. This rearrangement joins TRBV13 to TRBJ1-2; 8 nucleotides align to TRBD1. The CDR3 runs to 16 residues. Germline V CDR1 and CDR2: PRHDT, FYEKMQ (reference sequence). Trimming took 5 bases from V and 6 from J; bases not matched to a gene: 14.

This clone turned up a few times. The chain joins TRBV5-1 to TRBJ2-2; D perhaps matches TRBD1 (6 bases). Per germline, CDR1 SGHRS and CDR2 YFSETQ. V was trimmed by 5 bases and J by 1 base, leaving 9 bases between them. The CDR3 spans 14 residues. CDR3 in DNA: TGCGCCAGCAGGATGACAGGGAACACCGGGGAGCTGTTTTTT. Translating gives CASRMTGNTGELFF.

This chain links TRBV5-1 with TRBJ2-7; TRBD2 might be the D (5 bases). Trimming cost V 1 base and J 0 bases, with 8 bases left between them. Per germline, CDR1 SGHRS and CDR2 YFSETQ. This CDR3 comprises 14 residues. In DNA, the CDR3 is TGCGCCAGCAGCTTGACGGGGAGCTCCTACGAGCAGTACTTC. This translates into CASSLTGSSYEQYF.

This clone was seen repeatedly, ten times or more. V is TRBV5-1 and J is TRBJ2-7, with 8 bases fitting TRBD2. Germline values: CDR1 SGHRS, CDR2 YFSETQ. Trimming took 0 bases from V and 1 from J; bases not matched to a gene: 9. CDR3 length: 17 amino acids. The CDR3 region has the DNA TGCGCCAGCAGCTTGGAGAAGACTAGCGTGAATTCCTACGAGCAGTACTTC. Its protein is CASSLEKTSVNSYEQYF.

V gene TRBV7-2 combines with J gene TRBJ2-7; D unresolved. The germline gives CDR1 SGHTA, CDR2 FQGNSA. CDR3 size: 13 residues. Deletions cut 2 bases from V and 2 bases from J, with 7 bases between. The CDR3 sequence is CASSLRQTYEQYF. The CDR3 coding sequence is TGTGCCAGCAGCTTAAGACAAACCTACGAGCAGTACTTC.

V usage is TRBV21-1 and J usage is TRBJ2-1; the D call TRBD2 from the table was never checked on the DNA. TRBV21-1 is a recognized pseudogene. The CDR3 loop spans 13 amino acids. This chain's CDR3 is CASSKEGTHEQFF. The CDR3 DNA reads TGTGCCAGCAGCAAAGAGGGGACTCATGAGCAGTTCTTC.

For the CDR3, the DNA is TGTGCCAGCAGCCAGAGTGGGACTAGCAGGTACGAGCAGTACTTC. Encoded protein: CASSQSGTSRYEQYF. V is TRBV3-1 (or the pseudogene TRBV3-2) and J is TRBJ2-7; 9 bases match TRBD2. V shed 3 bases, J shed 4 bases, and the junction held 7 bases outside the gene matches. In germline, CDR1 is LGHDT, CDR2 YNNKEL (reference sequence). CDR3 length equals 15 residues.